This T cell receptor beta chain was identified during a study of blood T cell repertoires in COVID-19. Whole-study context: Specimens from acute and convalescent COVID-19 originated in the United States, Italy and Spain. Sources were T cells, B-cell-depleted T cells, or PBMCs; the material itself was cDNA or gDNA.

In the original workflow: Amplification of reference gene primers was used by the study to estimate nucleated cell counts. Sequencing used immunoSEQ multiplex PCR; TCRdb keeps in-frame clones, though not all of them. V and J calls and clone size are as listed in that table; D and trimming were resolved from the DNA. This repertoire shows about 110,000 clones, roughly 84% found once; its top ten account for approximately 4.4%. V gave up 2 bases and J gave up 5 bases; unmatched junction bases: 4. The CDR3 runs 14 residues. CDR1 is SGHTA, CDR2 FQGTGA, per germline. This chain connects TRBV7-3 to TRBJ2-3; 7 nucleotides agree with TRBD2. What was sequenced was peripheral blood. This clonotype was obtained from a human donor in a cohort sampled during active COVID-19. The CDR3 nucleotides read TGTGCCAGCAGCTTAGGACTAGTAAGAGATACGCAGTATTTT. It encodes CASSLGLVRDTQYF.